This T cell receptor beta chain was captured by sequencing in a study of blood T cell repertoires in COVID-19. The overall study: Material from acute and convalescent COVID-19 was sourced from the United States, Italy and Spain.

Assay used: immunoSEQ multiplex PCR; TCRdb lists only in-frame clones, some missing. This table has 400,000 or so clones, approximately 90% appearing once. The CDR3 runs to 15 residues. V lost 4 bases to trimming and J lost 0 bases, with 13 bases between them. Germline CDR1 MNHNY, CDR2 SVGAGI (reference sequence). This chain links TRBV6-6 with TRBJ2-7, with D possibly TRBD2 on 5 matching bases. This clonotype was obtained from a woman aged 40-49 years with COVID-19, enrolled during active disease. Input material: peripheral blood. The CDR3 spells CASSSLTTRSYEQYF. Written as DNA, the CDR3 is TGTGCCAGCAGTTCGTTGACTACCCGCTCCTACGAGCAGTACTTC.